This TCR beta chain was sequenced in a study of identical twins listed by TCRdb under 2016. About the investigation overall: To test whether fetal clonotypes persist, this study deep-sequenced TCR alpha and beta repertoires from monozygotic twins, from unrelated adults of various ages, and from cord blood. To rule out contamination, replicate twin experiments were performed at different times with different library preparation protocols.

Every donor in the study was a healthy Caucasian. Three pairs of female monozygotic twins, all aged roughly 18 to 30 years, were included in the twin cohort. Positive isolation kits from Invitrogen were used to isolate the CD4+ and CD8+ T cell populations. Per the germline V gene, MNHNS is the CDR1 and SASEGT is the CDR2. The CDR3 measures 16 amino acids from cysteine to phenylalanine. Only the CDR3 DNA stays, 48 bases, in frame from base 1. The V end loses 1 base and the J end loses 2 bases, and a stretch of 12 bases separates them. The investigation overall reported the following: In monozygotic twins, recombination models systematically underestimated out-of-frame TCR alpha sharing, but the models matched the sharing seen between unrelated individuals. In beta out-of-frame sequences, excess twin sharing was weaker, because having fewer shared sequences lowered the signal-to-noise ratio. Because the same donors could not be followed over many years, conclusions were based on cross-sectional statistical analysis. Abundant cord blood beta clonotypes carried fewer insertions; young adult naive repertoires showed a weaker similar trend, while memory repertoires showed none. Zero-insertion analyses could be partly confounded by invariant T cells such as MAIT and iNKT, although diverse VJ usage argued against such confounding for most clonotypes. Out-of-frame TCR alpha sequences shared between twins showed an excess of low generation-probability sequences compared with coincidental sharing between unrelated individuals.

The sample holds many counts of this clonotype. Its antigen is still unknown. The record has no base qualities; no much larger clone is one base away. The library was generated by 5' RACE. Sequencing relied on an Illumina HiSeq 2000. A universal primer binding site was introduced by template switching, and a unique molecular identifier was present in the final cDNA, enabling accurate counting of TCR cDNA molecules. Specific primers in the conserved constant-segment region were used to synthesize first-strand cDNA for the TCR alpha and beta chains. To control for contamination, every cDNA library carried two barcodes: a SMART-Mk sample barcode plus Illumina barcodes. Two successive PCR steps introduced TruSeq adapter sequences along with Illumina sample barcodes. TCR alpha and beta cDNA libraries were sequenced on the Illumina HiSeq platform with custom primers. In the authors' own workflow: Raw reads were processed with MiGEC to extract unique molecular identifiers, and MiXCR was used to determine CDR3 positions. For each individual, recombination models were inferred using an EM algorithm with the repgenHMM and IGoR tools. The analysis of shared clonotypes was done with the tcR package in R, with sharing normalized by the product of cloneset sizes. To study raw recombination without the effects of thymic and clonal selection, out-of-frame nonproductive sequences were analyzed. TCRdb redid the processing of the public reads, applying fastp at Q25 and MiXCR, and retained in-frame beta chains. Duplicate CDR3 protein sequences are folded into a single record with the most common DNA and genes. Here the V and J calls rest on TCRdb's processing, not on the authors' analysis. The sample table holds 200,000 to 300,000 distinct CDR3 sequences, of which around 7.6% were seen once. Roughly 5% of the sample goes to the ten largest clones.

The same data also went into a second study, on yellow fever vaccine responses in identical twins. Per that second paper: According to the authors, in identical twins the way T cells responded to vaccination appeared partly convergent and partly personalized. In identical twins, the study followed T cell clones that responded to the vaccine with precision.

This TCR derives from a woman aged 18 to 35 in good health. Recombination joined TRBV6-1 with TRBJ1-5; there is no confident call for the D gene. Specimen: CD8+ T cells sorted from blood. The CDR3 in this case is CASSEGEGYGNQPQHF. The DNA is TGTGCCAGCAGTGAAGGGGAAGGGTATGGCAATCAGCCCCAGCATTTT.